This entry lists 6 T cell receptor beta chains sequenced from one sample in a study of blood T cell repertoires in COVID-19. The assay was immunoSEQ multiplex PCR, and TCRdb's table has in-frame clones only and misses some. This table holds about 240,000 clones, roughly four fifths found once. Sequenced material: peripheral blood. These receptor sequences come from a woman of 80 years or more with acute or convalescent COVID-19.

This chain uses TRBV3-1 (or the pseudogene TRBV3-2) with TRBJ1-3; D gene uncertain. V shed 1 base and J shed 5 bases, with 15 bases lying between them. This CDR3 spans 16 amino acids. From germline, CDR1 is LGHDT and CDR2 YNNKEL (reference sequence). The CDR3 here is CASSQAPPSLRNTIYF. The CDR3 region has the DNA TGTGCCAGCAGCCAAGCTCCCCCGAGCCTTCGAAACACCATATATTTT.

The V and J genes are TRBV7-9 and TRBJ2-6, with TRBD2 identical over 10 bases. The CDR3 extends over 16 amino acids. The germline gives CDR1 SEHNR, CDR2 FQNEAQ (reference sequence). The J segment lost 3 bases and the V segment lost 6 bases, leaving 5 bases of the junction unmatched. CDR3 residues: CASSVAGGFGANVLTF. CDR3 DNA sequence: TGTGCCAGCAGTGTAGCGGGGGGTTTTGGGGCCAACGTCCTGACTTTC.

J is TRBJ2-7 and V is TRBV28; weak D call: TRBD1 (6 bases). Germline CDR1 and CDR2: MDHEN and SYDVKM. The CDR3 has 12 amino acids. Trimming took 3 bases from V and 7 from J, leaving 10 bases between them. The CDR3 protein is CASSLAQGEQYF. The CDR3 bases are TGTGCCAGCAGTTTGGCTCAGGGGGAGCAGTACTTC. Full variable domain (outside the CDR3, taken from reference TRBV28 and TRBJ2-7): DVKVTQSSRYLVKRTGEKVFLECVQDMDHENMFWYRQDPGLGLRLIYFSYDVKMKEKGDIPEGYSVSREKKERFSLILESASTNQTSMYLCASSLAQGEQYFGPGTRLTVT.

With respect to this clone: One end of the junction does not line up with germline, which may come from a read error. The chain joins TRBV4-1 to TRBJ2-3, with TRBD1 as a possible D gene (5 bases). Germline assignment: CDR1 MGHRA and CDR2 YSYEKL. The CDR3 totals 14 residues. CDR3 bases: TGCGCCAGCAGCCAAGCCCCACAGGTTTCCCTGCCGGATTTT. As protein: CASSQAPQVSLPDF.

The chain combines TRBV10-3 with TRBJ2-2, with 12 positions matching TRBD2. This CDR3 is built from 14 residues. Germline values: CDR1 ENHRY, CDR2 SYGVKD. With 10 bases clipped from V and 6 bases from J, the junction kept 6 bases outside the gene matches. The CDR3 reads CATRTSGMAGELFF. The CDR3 DNA is TGTGCCACTCGGACTAGCGGGATGGCCGGGGAGCTGTTTTTT.

This chain connects TRBV2 to TRBJ1-1, with D unclear. The CDR3 loop spans 14 amino acids. Trimming stripped 3 bases from V and 0 bases from J, with 8 bases between. Germline CDR1 SNHLY, CDR2 FYNNEI. The CDR3 region is CASSERQLNTEAFF. The CDR3 bases are TGTGCCAGCAGTGAGCGGCAGCTGAACACTGAAGCTTTCTTT.